This T cell receptor beta chain appears in the sequencing data of a study of identifying expanded T cells in peripheral blood. Study-wide results and caveats: Differentially abundant clones: around 1.2 between replicates, just under 17 at roughly 13 days, around 19 at four. Clone count variance between roughly 2-week samples rose with total template count.

On this clone: Its specificity is unknown.

The table came from immunoSEQ multiplex PCR; TCRdb's copy has only in-frame clones and leaves some out. This table has about 130,000 clones, about 86% appearing once. The germline V gene encodes CDR1 MNHEY and CDR2 SMNVEV (reference sequence). CDR3 size: 14 residues. The V and J ends lost 4 bases and 2 bases respectively, with 11 bases between them. During the collection period, no donor immune events like infections were recorded. The receptor was derived from a person aged 18-70 years in good health. The sequenced material came from blood. The chain combines TRBV27 with TRBJ1-2, with D possibly being TRBD1 (5 bases). The DNA for the CDR3 is TGTGCCAGCAGTTCAAGGGGCCAGAACTATGGCTACACCTTC. It is translated as CASSSRGQNYGYTF.